The clone carrying this T cell receptor (beta chain) was observed a few times. TCRdb independently ran MiXCR on the RT-PCR reads; one entry per CDR3 protein. The profile shows 650,000 to 800,000 distinct CDR3 sequences, 14% of them singletons. The V and J ends lost 5 bases and 3 bases respectively, with 10 bases between them. Germline V CDR1 and CDR2: ENHRY, SYGVKD. The CDR3 has 14 amino acids. Sequenced material: memory CD4+ T cells from blood. This clonotype was obtained from a female donor in good health, serving as a healthy control. V usage is TRBV10-3 and J usage is TRBJ2-2, with a weak D call TRBD2 (5 bases). This chain's CDR3 is CAISQKGDTGELFF. The CDR3 nucleotides read TGTGCCATCAGTCAAAAGGGAGACACCGGGGAGCTGTTTTTT.